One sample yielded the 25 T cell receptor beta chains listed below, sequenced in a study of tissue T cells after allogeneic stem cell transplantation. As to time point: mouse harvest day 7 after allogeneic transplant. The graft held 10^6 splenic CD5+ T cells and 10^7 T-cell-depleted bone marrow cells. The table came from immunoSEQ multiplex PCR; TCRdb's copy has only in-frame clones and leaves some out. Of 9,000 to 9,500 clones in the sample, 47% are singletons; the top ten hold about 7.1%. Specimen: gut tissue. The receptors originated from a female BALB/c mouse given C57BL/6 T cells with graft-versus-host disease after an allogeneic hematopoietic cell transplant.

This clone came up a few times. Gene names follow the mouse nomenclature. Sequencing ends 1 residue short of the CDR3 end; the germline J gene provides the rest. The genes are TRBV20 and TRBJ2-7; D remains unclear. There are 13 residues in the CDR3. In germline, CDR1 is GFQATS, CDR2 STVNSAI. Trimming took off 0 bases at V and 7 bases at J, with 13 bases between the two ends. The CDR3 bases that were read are TGTGGTGCTAGGGATCCCGGGGTTCGAGAACAGTAC. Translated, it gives CGARDPGVREQY. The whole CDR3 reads CGARDPGVREQYF.

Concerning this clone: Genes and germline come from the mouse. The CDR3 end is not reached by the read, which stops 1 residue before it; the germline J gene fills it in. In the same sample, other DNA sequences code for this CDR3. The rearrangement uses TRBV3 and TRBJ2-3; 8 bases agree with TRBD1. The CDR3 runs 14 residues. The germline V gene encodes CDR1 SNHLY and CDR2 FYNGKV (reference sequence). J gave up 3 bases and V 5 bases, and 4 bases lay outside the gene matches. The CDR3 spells CASSLGQGAETLYF. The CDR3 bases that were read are TGTGCCAGCAGCCTCGGACAGGGAGCAGAAACGCTGTAT.

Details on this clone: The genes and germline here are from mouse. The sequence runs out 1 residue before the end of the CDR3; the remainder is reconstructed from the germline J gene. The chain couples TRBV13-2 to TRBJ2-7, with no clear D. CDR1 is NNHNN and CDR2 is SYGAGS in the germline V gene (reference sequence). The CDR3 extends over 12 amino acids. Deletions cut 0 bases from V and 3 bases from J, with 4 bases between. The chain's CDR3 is CASGDAHYEQYF. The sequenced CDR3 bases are TGTGCCAGCGGTGATGCACACTATGAACAGTAC.

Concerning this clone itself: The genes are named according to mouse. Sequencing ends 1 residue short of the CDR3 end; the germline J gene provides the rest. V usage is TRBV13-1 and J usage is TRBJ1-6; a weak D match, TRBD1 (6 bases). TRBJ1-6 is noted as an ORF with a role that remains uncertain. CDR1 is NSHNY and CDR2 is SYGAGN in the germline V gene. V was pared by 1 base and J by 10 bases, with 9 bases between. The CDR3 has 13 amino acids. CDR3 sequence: CASSDNRVSPLYF. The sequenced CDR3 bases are TGTGCCAGCAGTGATAACAGGGTCTCGCCCCTCTAC.

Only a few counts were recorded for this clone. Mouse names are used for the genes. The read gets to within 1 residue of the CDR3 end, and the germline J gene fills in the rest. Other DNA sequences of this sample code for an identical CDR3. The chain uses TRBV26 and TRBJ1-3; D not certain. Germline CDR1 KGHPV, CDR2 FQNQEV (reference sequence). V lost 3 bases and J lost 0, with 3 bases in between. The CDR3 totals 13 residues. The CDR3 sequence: CASSLYSGNTLYF. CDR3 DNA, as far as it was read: TGTGCCAGCAGTCTTTATTCTGGAAATACGCTCTAT.

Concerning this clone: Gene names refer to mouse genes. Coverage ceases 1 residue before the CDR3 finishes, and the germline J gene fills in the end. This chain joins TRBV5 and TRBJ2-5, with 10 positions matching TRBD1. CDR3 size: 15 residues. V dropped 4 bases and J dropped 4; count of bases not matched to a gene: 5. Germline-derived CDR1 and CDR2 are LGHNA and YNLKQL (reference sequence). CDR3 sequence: CASSPSGTGEDTQYF. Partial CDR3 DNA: TGTGCCAGCAGCCCCTCCGGGACAGGGGAAGACACCCAGTAC.

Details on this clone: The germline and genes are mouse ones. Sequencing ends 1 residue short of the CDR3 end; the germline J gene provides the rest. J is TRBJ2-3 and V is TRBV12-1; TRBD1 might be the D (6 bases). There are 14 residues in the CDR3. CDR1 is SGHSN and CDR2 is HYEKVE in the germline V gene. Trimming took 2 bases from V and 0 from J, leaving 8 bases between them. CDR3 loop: CASSPRGSAETLYF. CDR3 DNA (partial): TGTGCCAGCTCTCCCAGGGGTAGTGCAGAAACGCTGTAT.

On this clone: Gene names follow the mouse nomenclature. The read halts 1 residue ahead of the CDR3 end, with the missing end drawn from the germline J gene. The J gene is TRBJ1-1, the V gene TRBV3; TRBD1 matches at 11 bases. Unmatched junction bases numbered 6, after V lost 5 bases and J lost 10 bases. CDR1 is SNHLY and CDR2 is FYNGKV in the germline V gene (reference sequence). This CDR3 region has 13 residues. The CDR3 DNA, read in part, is TGTGCCAGCAGCCGTCCCGGGACAGGGGGAGTCTTC. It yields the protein CASSRPGTGGVF. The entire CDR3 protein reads CASSRPGTGGVFF.

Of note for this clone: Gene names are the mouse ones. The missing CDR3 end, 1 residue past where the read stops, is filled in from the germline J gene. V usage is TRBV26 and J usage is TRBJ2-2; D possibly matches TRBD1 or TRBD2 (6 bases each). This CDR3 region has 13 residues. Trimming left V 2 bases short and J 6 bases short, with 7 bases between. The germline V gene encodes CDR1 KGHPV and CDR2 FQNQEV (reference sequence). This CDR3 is CASSLGGSGQLYF. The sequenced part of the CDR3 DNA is TGTGCCAGCAGTCTGGGGGGCTCCGGGCAGCTCTAC. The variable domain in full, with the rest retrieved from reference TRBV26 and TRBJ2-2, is NSKVIQTPRYLVKGQGQKAKMRCIPEKGHPVVFWYQQNKNNEFKFLINFQNQEVLQQIDMTEKRFSAECPSNSPCSLEIQSSEAGDSALYLCASSLGGSGQLYFGEGSKLTVL.

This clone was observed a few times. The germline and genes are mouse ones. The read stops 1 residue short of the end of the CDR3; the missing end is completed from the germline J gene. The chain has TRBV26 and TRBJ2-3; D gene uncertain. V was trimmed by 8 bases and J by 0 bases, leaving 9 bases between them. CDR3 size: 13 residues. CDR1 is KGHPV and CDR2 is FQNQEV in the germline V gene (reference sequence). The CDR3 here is CASGEKSAETLYF. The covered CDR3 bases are TGTGCCAGCGGGGAAAAAAGTGCAGAAACGCTGTAT.

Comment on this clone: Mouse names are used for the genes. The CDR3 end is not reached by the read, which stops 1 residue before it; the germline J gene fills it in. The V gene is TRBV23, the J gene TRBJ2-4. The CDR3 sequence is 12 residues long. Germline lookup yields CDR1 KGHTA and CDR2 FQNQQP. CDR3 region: CSSSHDGNTLYF. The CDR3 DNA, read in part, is TGCTCCAGCAGTCATGACGGTAACACCTTGTAC.

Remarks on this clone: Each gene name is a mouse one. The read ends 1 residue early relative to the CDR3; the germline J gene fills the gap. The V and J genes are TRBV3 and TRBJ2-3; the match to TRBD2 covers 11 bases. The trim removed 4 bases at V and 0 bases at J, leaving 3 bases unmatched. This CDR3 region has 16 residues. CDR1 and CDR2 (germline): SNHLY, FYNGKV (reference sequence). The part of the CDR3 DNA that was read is TGTGCCAGCAGCTACTGGGGGGGCGCGAGTGCAGAAACGCTGTAT. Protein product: CASSYWGGASAETLY. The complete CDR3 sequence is CASSYWGGASAETLYF. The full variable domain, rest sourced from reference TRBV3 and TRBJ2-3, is GPKVLQIPSHQIIDMGQMVTLNCDPVSNHLYFYWYKQILGQQMEFLVNFYNGKVMEKSKLFKDQFSVERPDGSYFTLKIQPTALEDSAVYFCASSYWGGASAETLYFGSGTRLTVL.

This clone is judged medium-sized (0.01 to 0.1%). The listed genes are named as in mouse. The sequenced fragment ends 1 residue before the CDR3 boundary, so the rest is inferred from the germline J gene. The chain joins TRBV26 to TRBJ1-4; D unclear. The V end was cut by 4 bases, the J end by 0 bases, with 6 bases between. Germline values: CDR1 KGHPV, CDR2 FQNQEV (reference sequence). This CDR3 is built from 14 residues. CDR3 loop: CASSPEFSNERLFF. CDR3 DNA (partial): TGTGCCAGCAGTCCAGAATTTTCCAACGAAAGATTATTT.

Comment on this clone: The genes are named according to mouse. CDR3 protein: CASSRGTANTGQLYF. The sequenced CDR3 bases are TGTGCCAGCAGTCGGGGGACAGCAAACACCGGGCAGCTCTAC. The chain couples TRBV26 to TRBJ2-2; 7 positions agree with TRBD1. The CDR3 end lies 1 residue beyond the end of the read and is filled in from the germline J gene. Germline V gives CDR1 KGHPV, CDR2 FQNQEV (reference sequence). Trimming removed 4 bases from V and 0 bases from J; junction bases left unmatched: 2. The CDR3 length is 15 residues. Based on the CDR3 plus reference TRBV26 and TRBJ2-2, the full variable domain is NSKVIQTPRYLVKGQGQKAKMRCIPEKGHPVVFWYQQNKNNEFKFLINFQNQEVLQQIDMTEKRFSAECPSNSPCSLEIQSSEAGDSALYLCASSRGTANTGQLYFGEGSKLTVL.

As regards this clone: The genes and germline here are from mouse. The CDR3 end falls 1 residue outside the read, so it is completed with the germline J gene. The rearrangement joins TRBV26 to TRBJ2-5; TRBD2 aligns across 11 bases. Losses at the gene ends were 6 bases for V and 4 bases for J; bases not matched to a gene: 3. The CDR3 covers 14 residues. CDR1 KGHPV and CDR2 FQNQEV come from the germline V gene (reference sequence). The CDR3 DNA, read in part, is TGTGCCAGCAGCCTGGGACTGGGGGAAGACACCCAGTAC. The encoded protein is CASSLGLGEDTQY. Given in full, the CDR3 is CASSLGLGEDTQYF. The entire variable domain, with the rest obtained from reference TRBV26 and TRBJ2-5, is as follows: NSKVIQTPRYLVKGQGQKAKMRCIPEKGHPVVFWYQQNKNNEFKFLINFQNQEVLQQIDMTEKRFSAECPSNSPCSLEIQSSEAGDSALYLCASSLGLGEDTQYFGPGTRLLVL.

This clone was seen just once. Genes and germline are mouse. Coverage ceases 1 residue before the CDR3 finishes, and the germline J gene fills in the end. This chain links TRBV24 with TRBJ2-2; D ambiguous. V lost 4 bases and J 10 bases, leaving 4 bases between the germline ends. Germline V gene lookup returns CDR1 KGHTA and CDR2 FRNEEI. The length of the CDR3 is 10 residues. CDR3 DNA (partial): TGTGCCAGCAGTCAACTGCAGCTCTAC. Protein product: CASSQLQLY. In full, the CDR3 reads CASSQLQLYF.

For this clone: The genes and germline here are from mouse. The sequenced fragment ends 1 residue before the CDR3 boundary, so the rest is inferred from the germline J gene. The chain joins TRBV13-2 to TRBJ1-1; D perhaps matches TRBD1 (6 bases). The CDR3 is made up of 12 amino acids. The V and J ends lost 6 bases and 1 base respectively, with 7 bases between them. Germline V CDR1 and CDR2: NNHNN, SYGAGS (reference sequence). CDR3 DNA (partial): TGTGCCAGCGAGGGGGGAAACACAGAAGTCTTC. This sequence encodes CASEGGNTEVF. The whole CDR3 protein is CASEGGNTEVFF.

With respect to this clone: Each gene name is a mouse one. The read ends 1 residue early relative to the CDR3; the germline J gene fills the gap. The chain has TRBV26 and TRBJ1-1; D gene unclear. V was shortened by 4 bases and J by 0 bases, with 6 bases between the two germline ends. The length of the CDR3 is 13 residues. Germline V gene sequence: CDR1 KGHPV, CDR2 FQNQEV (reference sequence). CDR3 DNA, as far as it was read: TGTGCCAGCAGTCCCTATGCAAACACAGAAGTCTTC. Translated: CASSPYANTEVF. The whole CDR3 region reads CASSPYANTEVFF.

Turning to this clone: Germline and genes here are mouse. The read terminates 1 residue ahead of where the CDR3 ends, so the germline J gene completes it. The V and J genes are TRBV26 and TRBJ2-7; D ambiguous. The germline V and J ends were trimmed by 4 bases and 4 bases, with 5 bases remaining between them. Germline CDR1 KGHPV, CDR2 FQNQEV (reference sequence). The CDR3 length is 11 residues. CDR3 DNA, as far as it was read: TGTGCCAGCAGTCGGGGTTATGAACAGTAC. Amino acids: CASSRGYEQY. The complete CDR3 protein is CASSRGYEQYF.

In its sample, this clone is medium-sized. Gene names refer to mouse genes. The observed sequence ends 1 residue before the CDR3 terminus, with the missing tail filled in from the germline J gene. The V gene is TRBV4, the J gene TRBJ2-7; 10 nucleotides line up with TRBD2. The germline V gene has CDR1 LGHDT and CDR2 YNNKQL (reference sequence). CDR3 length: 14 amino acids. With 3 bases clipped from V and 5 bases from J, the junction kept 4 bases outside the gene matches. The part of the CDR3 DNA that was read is TGTGCCAGCAGCTACTGGGGGGGCGGGGATGAACAGTAC. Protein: CASSYWGGGDEQY. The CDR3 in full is CASSYWGGGDEQYF.

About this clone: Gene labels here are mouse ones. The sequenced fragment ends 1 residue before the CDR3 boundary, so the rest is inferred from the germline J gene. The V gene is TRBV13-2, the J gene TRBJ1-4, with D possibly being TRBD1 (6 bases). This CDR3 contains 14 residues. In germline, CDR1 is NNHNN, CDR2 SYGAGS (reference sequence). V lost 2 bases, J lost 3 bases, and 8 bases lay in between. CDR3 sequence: CASGDRGTNERLFF. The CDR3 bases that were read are TGTGCCAGCGGTGACAGGGGTACCAACGAAAGATTATTT.

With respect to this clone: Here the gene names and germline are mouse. The sequenced part of the CDR3 DNA is TGTGCCAGCAGTCGGCACGGAGGCAACCAGGCTCCGCTT. Translating gives CASSRHGGNQAPL. The entire CDR3 sequence reads CASSRHGGNQAPLF. The chain combines TRBV26 with TRBJ1-5; D unresolved. The CDR3 end lies 1 residue beyond the end of the read and is filled in from the germline J gene. This CDR3 comprises 14 residues. V lost 4 bases and J lost 3, with 10 bases in between. In germline, CDR1 is KGHPV, CDR2 FQNQEV (reference sequence).

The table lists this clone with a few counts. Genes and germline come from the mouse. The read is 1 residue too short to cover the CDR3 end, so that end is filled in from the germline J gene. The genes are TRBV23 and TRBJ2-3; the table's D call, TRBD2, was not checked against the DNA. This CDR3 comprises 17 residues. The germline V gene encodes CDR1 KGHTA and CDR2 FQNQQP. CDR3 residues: CSSSQSPDWGSAETLYF. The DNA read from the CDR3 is TGCTCCAGCAGTCAATCGCCGGACTGGGGTAGTGCAGAAACGCTGTAT.

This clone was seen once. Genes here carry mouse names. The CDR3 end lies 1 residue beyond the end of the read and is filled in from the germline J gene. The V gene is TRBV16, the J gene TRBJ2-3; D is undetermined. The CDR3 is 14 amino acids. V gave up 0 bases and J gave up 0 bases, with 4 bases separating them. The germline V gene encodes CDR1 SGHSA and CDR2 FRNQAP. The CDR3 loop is CASSLDTSAETLYF. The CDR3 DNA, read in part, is TGTGCAAGCAGCTTAGACACTAGTGCAGAAACGCTGTAT.

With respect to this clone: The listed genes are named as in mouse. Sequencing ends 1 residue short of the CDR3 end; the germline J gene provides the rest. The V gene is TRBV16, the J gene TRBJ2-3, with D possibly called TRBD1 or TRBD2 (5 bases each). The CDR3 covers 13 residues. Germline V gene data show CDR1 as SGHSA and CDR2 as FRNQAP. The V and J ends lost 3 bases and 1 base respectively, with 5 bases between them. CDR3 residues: CASSLGRAETLYF. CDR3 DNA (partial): TGTGCAAGCAGCTTGGGGCGTGCAGAAACGCTGTAT.